Below, 8 T cell receptor beta chains from the same sample are listed, as sequenced in a study of control samples from healthy donors and cancer patients. The table came from immunoSEQ multiplex PCR; TCRdb's copy has only in-frame clones and leaves some out. The table lists hundreds of thousands of clones, about 93% of them singletons, with around 6.8% in the top ten. Sequenced: PBMCs. The receptors here all came from a man aged 35-49 years with head and neck cancer.

The chain links TRBV7-3 to TRBJ1-2; the D is unclear. V lost 5 bases, J lost 2 bases, and 15 bases lay in between. Germline CDR1 is SGHTA and CDR2 is FQGTGA. This CDR3 spans 15 amino acids. CDR3 residues: CASSPDPGSNYGYTF. The CDR3, as DNA: TGTGCCAGCAGCCCCGATCCCGGGAGCAACTATGGCTACACCTTC.

The chain carries TRBV29-1 and TRBJ1-4; maybe TRBD1 (5 bases). Germline assignment: CDR1 SQVTM and CDR2 ANQGSEA. This CDR3 is 14 amino acids long. V was pared by 0 bases and J by 5 bases, with 10 bases between. DNA of the CDR3: TGCAGCGTTGAAGATACAGGCCAAAATGAAAAACTGTTTTTT. Translation gives CSVEDTGQNEKLFF.

This chain uses TRBV9 with TRBJ1-3, with D perhaps TRBD1 (5 bases). V lost 0 bases, J lost 4 bases, and 17 bases lay in between. The germline V gene has CDR1 SGDLS and CDR2 YYNGEE. The CDR3 extends over 17 amino acids. CDR3 nucleotide sequence: TGTGCCAGCAGCGTAGTTGCTCTCCTCCCAGGGGGAAACACCATATATTTT. It codes for CASSVVALLPGGNTIYF.

CDR3: CASSFSPGQRNEKLFF. CDR3 coding DNA: TGTGCCAGCAGTTTTTCACCGGGACAGCGAAATGAAAAACTGTTTTTT. This chain connects TRBV28 to TRBJ1-4, with TRBD1 identical over 7 bases. Trimming removed 3 bases from V and 5 bases from J; junction bases left unmatched: 9. Germline values: CDR1 MDHEN, CDR2 SYDVKM. There are 16 residues in the CDR3.

V usage is TRBV3-1 (or the pseudogene TRBV3-2) and J usage is TRBJ2-3; 7 bases fit TRBD2. The CDR3 contains 16 residues. The V gene end was trimmed by 4 bases and the J gene end by 2 bases; junction bases not matched to a gene: 9. The germline V gene has CDR1 LGHDT and CDR2 YNNKEL (reference sequence). The CDR3 DNA sequence: TGTGCCAGCAGCCGAAGAACGGGAGGAGTCACAGATACGCAGTATTTT. Translation: CASSRRTGGVTDTQYF.

This clone was found once. The chain has TRBV11-3 and TRBJ2-1, with 10 bases identical to TRBD1. The CDR3 totals 17 residues. J gave up 7 bases and V 5 bases, and 14 bases lay outside the gene matches. In germline, CDR1 is SGHNT, CDR2 YENEEA. For the CDR3, the DNA is TGTGCCAGCAGCCATCACCTCCCGGGACAGGGGATAAATGAGCAGTTCTTC. Residues: CASSHHLPGQGINEQFF.

This rearrangement joins TRBV6-5 to TRBJ2-7; D gene ambiguous. The germline V and J ends were trimmed by 2 bases and 7 bases, with 6 bases remaining between them. Germline V gives CDR1 MNHEY, CDR2 SVGAGI. This CDR3 spans 11 amino acids. In DNA, the CDR3 is TGTGCCAGCAGTTACGGTCAAGAGCAGTACTTC. Translation gives CASSYGQEQYF.

The rearrangement uses TRBV3-1 (or the pseudogene TRBV3-2) and TRBJ1-4; D gene uncertain. The CDR3 extends over 18 amino acids. Germline CDR1 reads LGHDT; CDR2 reads YNNKEL (reference sequence). With 5 bases removed from V and 0 bases from J, the gap between germline ends came to 19 bases. In DNA form, the CDR3 reads TGTGCCAGCAGCTCACTACCCCCCTTCATTGCAACTAATGAAAAACTGTTTTTT. It is translated as CASSSLPPFIATNEKLFF.